Following are 11 T cell receptor beta chains from one sample sequenced in a study of regulatory T cells in long-lasting Graves disease. Time point: persistent/refractory GD, antithyroid drugs over 5 years with positive TRAb. From PBMCs, RNA was extracted and then used to make the TCR library. Construction of the TCR beta libraries employed iRepertoire HTBI primers in conjunction with Arm-PCR of CDR3 regions. TCRdb re-derived calls from the multiplex PCR reads in MiXCR, one entry per CDR3 protein. The sample lists around 450,000 distinct CDR3 sequences; 20% to 25% were seen once. The material sequenced was peripheral blood mononuclear cells (PBMCs), taken when the disease was refractory, from a patient treated with antithyroid drugs. The receptors shown here come from a female donor with Graves disease.

The chain links TRBV5-1 to TRBJ1-3; no clear D gene. Trimming cost V 2 bases and J 0 bases, with 9 bases left between them. The germline V gene has CDR1 SGHRS and CDR2 YFSETQ. This CDR3 spans 15 amino acids. The CDR3 DNA reads as TGCGCCAGCAGCTTCAGCGGGAACTCTGGAAACACCATATATTTT. Translating gives CASSFSGNSGNTIYF. Supplemented by reference TRBV5-1 and TRBJ1-3, the full variable domain reads KAGVTQTPRYLIKTRGQQVTLSCSPISGHRSVSWYQQTPGQGLQFLFEYFSETQRNKGNFPGRFSGRQFSNSRSEMNVSTLELGDSALYLCASSFSGNSGNTIYFGEGSWLTVV.

This clonotype has a count of ten or more. The rearrangement joins TRBV6-2 or TRBV6-3 to TRBJ2-7; D remains ambiguous. This CDR3 has 14 residues. From germline, CDR1 is MNHEY and CDR2 SVGEGT. The V end lost 4 bases, the J end lost 1 base, and 11 bases lay between the germline ends. The CDR3 protein is CASSSSLKSYEQYF. The DNA for the CDR3 is TGTGCCAGCAGTTCCTCCCTTAAATCCTACGAGCAGTACTTC.

In this sample, this clonotype turned up many times. This chain joins TRBV28 and TRBJ2-7; TRBD2 matches at 8 bases. Germline values: CDR1 MDHEN, CDR2 SYDVKM. Trimming cost V 2 bases and J 5 bases; bases outside gene matches: 17. This CDR3 is built from 18 residues. CDR3: CASSLPPLGSGIDHEQYF. The CDR3 region has the DNA TGTGCCAGCAGTTTACCTCCGTTGGGTAGCGGGATAGACCACGAGCAGTACTTC.

Written as DNA, the CDR3 is TGTGCCAGCAGTTACCGGGGGGGGAGGGCCTACGAGCAGTACTTC. It codes for CASSYRGGRAYEQYF. The V and J genes are TRBV6-5 and TRBJ2-7; 8 nucleotides agree with TRBD2. The V gene's germline CDR1 is MNHEY and CDR2 SVGAGI. The length of the CDR3 is 15 residues. The junction had 5 bases not matched to a gene; V was cut back by 2 bases and J by 2 bases.

This chain uses TRBV27 with TRBJ1-6; no definite D call. Germline CDR1 and CDR2: MNHEY and SMNVEV (reference sequence). The CDR3 runs 14 residues. Trimming cost V 2 bases and J 10 bases, with 12 bases left between them. The CDR3 region is CASSLRGKYSPLHF. CDR3 sequence (DNA): TGTGCCAGCAGTTTAAGAGGGAAATACTCACCCCTCCACTTT.

The chain carries TRBV20-1 and TRBJ2-7; a possible D gene is TRBD2 (5 bases). Germline lookup yields CDR1 DFQATT and CDR2 SNEGSKA (reference sequence). The CDR3 has 15 amino acids. V was pared by 3 bases and J by 3 bases, with 18 bases between. The CDR3 region has the DNA TGCAGTGCTAGTCTTCGCGAGGGCTTAAGCTACGAGCAGTACTTC. It yields the protein CSASLREGLSYEQYF.

The sample holds a few counts of this clonotype. The chain carries TRBV20-1 and TRBJ1-2; weak D call: TRBD1 (6 bases). This CDR3 is built from 18 residues. CDR1 is DFQATT, CDR2 SNEGSKA, per germline (reference sequence). V lost 2 bases and J 4 bases, leaving 26 bases between the germline ends. The CDR3 spells CSARPDSQAKSILYGYTF. CDR3 nucleotides: TGCAGTGCTAGACCGGACAGTCAAGCAAAAAGCATTCTCTATGGCTACACCTTC.

This clonotype was counted between two and nine times. The chain uses TRBV19 and TRBJ1-1; TRBD1 matches at 7 bases. CDR3 length: 15 residues. Germline values: CDR1 LNHDA, CDR2 SQIVND (reference sequence). V lost 4 bases and J lost 1; bases outside the gene matches: 6. CDR3 nucleotides: TGTGCCAGTAGTACGCCGCCAGGGGGGAACACTGAAGCTTTCTTT. This codes for CASSTPPGGNTEAFF. Drawing the rest from reference TRBV19 and TRBJ1-1, the complete variable domain is DGGITQSPKYLFRKEGQNVTLSCEQNLNHDAMYWYRQDPGQGLRLIYYSQIVNDFQKGDIAEGYSVSREKKESFPLTVTSAQKNPTAFYLCASSTPPGGNTEAFFGQGTRLTVV.

This chain connects TRBV29-1 to TRBJ2-2; TRBD1 matches at 11 bases. CDR1 SQVTM and CDR2 ANQGSEA come from the germline V gene. This CDR3 has 18 amino acids. V shed 4 bases and J 6 bases; nucleotides not matched to a gene: 16. The CDR3 coding sequence is TGCAGCGTTGCCGGAGGGGGGACAGGGGGGAGTTCAGCCGGGGAGCTGTTTTTT. Translation gives CSVAGGGTGGSSAGELFF.

This chain connects TRBV5-1 to TRBJ1-1; D remains ambiguous. The CDR3 runs to 14 residues. V lost 2 bases and J lost 1, with 9 bases in between. Germline V lookup: CDR1 SGHRS, CDR2 YFSETQ. The CDR3 DNA reads TGCGCCAGCAGCTTCCATTCTCCGAACACTGAAGCTTTCTTT. Translating gives CASSFHSPNTEAFF.

As to this clonotype: One base separates it from a far larger clone, so it is likely a read error. The chain recombines TRBV7-8 with TRBJ1-5, with TRBD1 matching over 12 bases. CDR3 length equals 17 residues. Germline CDR1 and CDR2: SGHVS and FQNEAQ. CDR3 region: CASSPGTGGYSNHPQHF. CDR3 nucleotides: TGTGCCAGCAGCCCGGGGACAGGGGGCTATAGCAATCATCCCCAGCATTTT.